This T cell receptor beta chain came from a study of T cells in localized non-small cell lung cancer. As regards this clone: The antigen remains unidentified.

Assay: immunoSEQ multiplex PCR; the TCRdb copy retains only in-frame clones and omits some. The table shows more than 10,000 clones, with 28% occurring only once. Findings and caveats of the study: Uninvolved nearby lung showed the greatest T cell clonality, exceeding that found in tumor. Among the top 100 tumor clones, a median 57 appeared in adjacent lung. A single tumor region was sequenced, leaving heterogeneity possible.

This CDR3 spans 13 amino acids. Germline V CDR1 and CDR2: LNHDA, SQIVND (reference sequence). With V trimmed by 7 bases and J by 3 bases, 4 bases remained unmatched. The chain is built from TRBV19 and TRBJ1-2; 8 bases are a match to TRBD1. Material: lung tumor tissue, obtained before any cancer treatment. The TCR sequence derives from a female donor of 60 years or more with stage I lung adenocarcinoma. CDR3 DNA sequence: TGTGCCAGTACGGACAGGGCGGACTATGGCTACACCTTC. This gives the protein CASTDRADYGYTF. The full variable domain, in which reference TRBV19 and TRBJ1-2 provide the parts outside the CDR3, is DGGITQSPKYLFRKEGQNVTLSCEQNLNHDAMYWYRQDPGQGLRLIYYSQIVNDFQKGDIAEGYSVSREKKESFPLTVTSAQKNPTAFYLCASTDRADYGYTFGSGTRLTVV.